The 28 T cell receptor beta chains presented below share a single source sample, sequenced in a study of blood T cell repertoires in COVID-19. Sequenced by immunoSEQ multiplex PCR; TCRdb stores in-frame clones only, minus some. The repertoire holds hundreds of thousands of clones, approximately 87% seen once, with approximately 6.2% in the top ten. The sequenced sample consisted of peripheral blood. The receptors here all came from a man aged 55 to 70 who had recovered from COVID-19.

This clone appeared once. The rearrangement links TRBV5-6 to TRBJ2-7, with D hard to call. Between the trimmed V and J ends, which lost 4 bases and 1 base, there was a span of 6 bases. This CDR3 spans 12 amino acids. Per germline, CDR1 SGHDT and CDR2 YYEEEE. CDR3 DNA: TGTGCCAGCAGCAGAGCTTCCTACGAGCAGTACTTC. It encodes CASSRASYEQYF.

The chain links TRBV6-6 to TRBJ1-5, with D perhaps TRBD1 (5 bases). The ends were cut back, 4 bases at V and 6 bases at J, with 16 bases in the middle. The V gene's germline CDR1 is MNHNY and CDR2 SVGAGI (reference sequence). The CDR3 spans 15 residues. CDR3 in DNA: TGTGCCAGCAGTTGGGGCGCAGGGAGGGGTCAGCCCCAGCATTTT. Translation gives CASSWGAGRGQPQHF.

The J gene is TRBJ2-7, the V gene TRBV30; D may be TRBD1 (7 bases). CDR3 length: 14 amino acids. CDR1 is GTSNPN and CDR2 is SVGIG in the germline V gene (reference sequence). V was pared by 4 bases and J by 2 bases, with 15 bases between. The CDR3 sequence is CAWTRRGQTYEQYF. The CDR3 DNA reads as TGTGCCTGGACAAGGAGGGGACAGACCTACGAGCAGTACTTC.

V gene TRBV5-1 combines with J gene TRBJ2-2; TRBD1 agrees at 8 bases. V shed 1 base and J 6 bases; nucleotides not matched to a gene: 11. Germline assignment: CDR1 SGHRS and CDR2 YFSETQ. The CDR3 extends over 17 amino acids. The chain's CDR3 is CASSLSGGGVTAGELFF. In nucleotides, the CDR3 is TGCGCCAGCAGCTTGTCAGGGGGCGGTGTCACGGCCGGGGAGCTGTTTTTT.

The sample holds a few counts of this clone. The DNA of the CDR3 is TGTGCCAGCAGTTTAAGACCAGGGGGCGATGGCTACACCTTC. Its translation: CASSLRPGGDGYTF. The chain joins TRBV27 to TRBJ1-2; 8 bases fit TRBD1. The CDR3 length is 14 residues. Germline CDR1 reads MNHEY; CDR2 reads SMNVEV (reference sequence). J gave up 6 bases and V 2 bases, and 5 bases lay outside the gene matches.

The V gene is TRBV5-1, the J gene TRBJ2-3; D perhaps matches TRBD2 (6 bases). Trimming took off 5 bases at V and 0 bases at J, with 13 bases between the two ends. Germline V gene sequence: CDR1 SGHRS, CDR2 YFSETQ. The CDR3 has 15 amino acids. The CDR3: CASRGAGRSTDTQYF. The CDR3 bases are TGCGCCAGCAGGGGAGCGGGCCGCAGCACAGATACGCAGTATTTT.

The genes are TRBV11-2 and TRBJ2-7, with D possibly matching TRBD1 (6 bases). Germline values: CDR1 SGHAT, CDR2 FQNNGV. V gave up 5 bases and J gave up 6 bases, with 17 bases separating them. This CDR3 is built from 14 residues. The DNA for the CDR3 is TGTGCCAGCAGCATGAACAGGGCGAATGGCGAGCAGTACTTC. Translation gives CASSMNRANGEQYF.

This clone was recorded only once. The chain is built from TRBV5-4 and TRBJ2-1; 14 nucleotides agree with TRBD2. CDR3 length equals 17 residues. The trim removed 3 bases at V and 6 bases at J, leaving 8 bases unmatched. The germline CDR1 and CDR2 sequences are SGHNT and YYREEE (reference sequence). CDR3: CASSSGTSGSLSNEQFF. CDR3 nucleotide sequence: TGTGCCAGCAGCTCGGGGACTAGCGGGAGTTTGAGCAATGAGCAGTTCTTC.

The gene calls are TRBV19 and TRBJ1-4; 10 positions match TRBD1. Germline V gene sequence: CDR1 LNHDA, CDR2 SQIVND (reference sequence). The J segment lost 2 bases and the V segment lost 4 bases, leaving 4 bases of the junction unmatched. The CDR3 spans 16 residues. DNA for the CDR3: TGTGCCAGTAGTACTCGACAGGGGGCGACTAATGAAAAACTGTTTTTT. Its translation: CASSTRQGATNEKLFF.

The rearrangement uses TRBV7-2 and TRBJ2-7; 12 positions match TRBD2. Germline V gene sequence: CDR1 SGHTA, CDR2 FQGNSA. The CDR3 sequence is 17 residues long. The V gene end was trimmed by 5 bases and the J gene end by 0 bases; junction bases not matched to a gene: 8. Here the CDR3 reads CASSQRLAGEVSYEQYF. DNA of the CDR3: TGTGCCAGCAGCCAACGACTAGCGGGAGAGGTCTCCTACGAGCAGTACTTC.

The J gene is TRBJ2-1, the V gene TRBV11-2, with D unresolved. There are 12 residues in the CDR3. Per germline, CDR1 SGHAT and CDR2 FQNNGV. The V and J ends lost 5 bases and 6 bases respectively, with 8 bases between them. The CDR3: CASSPLSNEQFF. The CDR3 DNA reads as TGTGCCAGCAGCCCTCTCAGCAATGAGCAGTTCTTC.

The chain links TRBV15 to TRBJ1-4; 7 bases align to TRBD1. This CDR3 contains 14 residues. V lost 2 bases and J lost 6; bases outside the gene matches: 3. Germline CDR1 LNHNV, CDR2 YYDKDF (reference sequence). CDR3 region: CATSRRQGYEKLFF. CDR3 nucleotide sequence: TGTGCCACCAGCAGAAGACAGGGTTATGAAAAACTGTTTTTT.

V usage is TRBV5-4 and J usage is TRBJ2-5; a possible D gene is TRBD1 (6 bases). Looked up from germline, CDR1 is SGHNT and CDR2 is YYREEE (reference sequence). The CDR3 loop spans 14 amino acids. Between the trimmed V and J ends, which lost 3 bases and 1 base, there was a span of 10 bases. CDR3 sequence: CASSSMDSQETQYF. Written as DNA, the CDR3 is TGTGCCAGCAGCTCCATGGACAGCCAAGAGACCCAGTACTTC.

This clone was observed once. This chain links TRBV4-3 with TRBJ1-2; no clear D gene. V lost 7 bases, J lost 3 bases, and 21 bases lay in between. Germline loops: CDR1 LGHNA, CDR2 YSLEER. The CDR3 loop spans 16 amino acids. CDR3 nucleotide sequence: TGCGCCAGCACCAACGAGATTACGGGTCTCGACTATGGCTACACCTTC. Translation gives CASTNEITGLDYGYTF.

V is TRBV27 and J is TRBJ2-3; TRBD2 matches 7 bases. The CDR3 runs to 15 residues. Germline loops: CDR1 MNHEY, CDR2 SMNVEV (reference sequence). V lost 2 bases, J lost 5 bases, and 7 bases stayed unmatched. The CDR3 coding sequence is TGTGCCAGCAGTTTAAGGGGCGGGAGTGGAGATACGCAGTATTTT. It encodes CASSLRGGSGDTQYF.

The chain employs TRBV7-3 and TRBJ2-3; D gene uncertain. V was clipped by 2 bases and J by 0 bases, with 12 bases between them. This CDR3 is 16 amino acids long. CDR1 is SGHTA and CDR2 is FQGTGA in the germline V gene. The CDR3 DNA follows: TGTGCCAGCAGCTTAGAGGCCAGACCTAGCACAGATACGCAGTATTTT. Encoded protein: CASSLEARPSTDTQYF.

The chain joins TRBV7-2 to TRBJ2-3; weak D call: TRBD1 (5 bases). Per the germline V gene, CDR1 is SGHTA and CDR2 is FQGNSA. This CDR3 has 14 residues. Trimming left V 2 bases short and J 6 bases short, with 12 bases between. This CDR3 reads CASSLWQGPDTQYF. The DNA of the CDR3 is TGTGCCAGCAGCTTATGGCAGGGCCCGGATACGCAGTATTTT.

The sample holds one count of this clone. This chain connects TRBV13 to TRBJ2-7, with D uncertain. Germline values: CDR1 PRHDT, CDR2 FYEKMQ (reference sequence). The CDR3 spans 13 residues. Trimming removed 2 bases at V and 4 bases at J, with 9 bases between. CDR3 nucleotides: TGTGCCAGCAGCTTACCCCAGTCGTACGAGCAGTACTTC. Its protein product is CASSLPQSYEQYF.

The chain carries TRBV6-1 and TRBJ1-5; D remains unclear. V shed 1 base and J shed 2 bases, with 12 bases lying between them. This CDR3 is 16 amino acids long. The V gene's germline CDR1 is MNHNS and CDR2 SASEGT. The CDR3, as DNA: TGTGCCAGCAGTGAAGGTCCTAGGTCGGGCAATCAGCCCCAGCATTTT. Amino acid sequence: CASSEGPRSGNQPQHF.

This clone was picked up a small number of times. This chain uses TRBV4-1 with TRBJ1-3; tentative D call: TRBD1 (6 bases). Trimming pared 3 bases from V and 8 bases from J, leaving 11 bases between. The CDR3 runs to 13 residues. CDR1 is MGHRA and CDR2 is YSYEKL in the germline V gene. The CDR3 here is CASSHPQGHTIYF. DNA for the CDR3: TGCGCCAGCAGCCACCCACAGGGCCACACCATATATTTT.

The gene calls are TRBV5-1 and TRBJ1-2; a possible D gene is TRBD1 (5 bases). Germline V lookup: CDR1 SGHRS, CDR2 YFSETQ. This CDR3 spans 13 amino acids. The V end was cut by 4 bases, the J end by 4 bases, with 11 bases between. CDR3 residues: CASSPDNGYGYTF. The CDR3 DNA sequence: TGCGCCAGCAGCCCGGACAACGGCTATGGCTACACCTTC.

This clone showed up many times. The sample has other DNA sequences that encode this CDR3 too. The chain recombines TRBV9 with TRBJ2-7; 11 bases map to TRBD2. V lost 4 bases to trimming and J lost 0 bases; unmatched junction nucleotides: 3. Germline CDR1 and CDR2: SGDLS and YYNGEE. This CDR3 region has 15 residues. CDR3 DNA sequence: TGTGCCAGCAGCACCGGGACTAGCGGCTCCTACGAGCAGTACTTC. Translated: CASSTGTSGSYEQYF. The full variable domain, rest sourced from reference TRBV9 and TRBJ2-7, is DSGVTQTPKHLITATGQRVTLRCSPRSGDLSVYWYQQSLDQGLQFLIQYYNGEERAKGNILERFSAQQFPDLHSELNLSSLELGDSALYFCASSTGTSGSYEQYFGPGTRLTVT.

The CDR3 DNA sequence: TGCGCCAGCAGCATTCGGACAGGGGGCGGTGAAAAACTGTTTTTT. Its translation is CASSIRTGGGEKLFF. The chain recombines TRBV5-1 with TRBJ1-4, with TRBD1 matching over 11 bases. The CDR3 totals 15 residues. CDR1 is SGHRS, CDR2 YFSETQ, per germline. V was clipped by 4 bases and J by 7 bases; unmatched bases: 6. The full variable domain, rest sourced from reference TRBV5-1 and TRBJ1-4, is KAGVTQTPRYLIKTRGQQVTLSCSPISGHRSVSWYQQTPGQGLQFLFEYFSETQRNKGNFPGRFSGRQFSNSRSEMNVSTLELGDSALYLCASSIRTGGGEKLFFGSGTQLSVL.

This clone has at least ten counts. The sample has other DNA sequences that encode this CDR3 too. The chain recombines TRBV7-9 with TRBJ2-7; 7 nucleotides agree with TRBD1. The CDR3 extends over 15 amino acids. After removal of 5 bases from V and 4 bases from J, the junction contained 11 bases not matched to a gene. Per germline, CDR1 SEHNR and CDR2 FQNEAQ (reference sequence). The CDR3 sequence is CASSRLGDRSYEQYF. In DNA, the CDR3 is TGTGCCAGCAGCCGCCTTGGGGACAGATCATACGAGCAGTACTTC. Full variable domain (outside the CDR3, taken from reference TRBV7-9 and TRBJ2-7): DTGVSQNPRHKITKRGQNVTFRCDPISEHNRLYWYRQTLGQGPEFLTYFQNEAQLEKSRLLSDRFSAERPKGSFSTLEIQRTEQGDSAMYLCASSRLGDRSYEQYFGPGTRLTVT.

This clone was detected only a few times. V is TRBV3-1 (or the pseudogene TRBV3-2) and J is TRBJ1-1; no clear D gene. V lost 2 bases to trimming and J lost 7 bases, with 5 bases between them. The CDR3 consists of 11 residues. Germline CDR1 and CDR2: LGHDT and YNNKEL (reference sequence). CDR3 region: CASSQQYEAFF. The CDR3 DNA follows: TGTGCCAGCAGCCAACAGTATGAAGCTTTCTTT.

This clone was seen a handful of times. This chain joins TRBV6-5 and TRBJ2-2; D not resolved. Germline V gene sequence: CDR1 MNHEY, CDR2 SVGAGI. Trimming shortened V by 6 bases and J by 4 bases, and 12 bases separated the two germline ends. This CDR3 is 14 amino acids long. The CDR3 coding sequence is TGTGCCAGCAGCCTCTTCGGCGGCACCGGGGAGCTGTTTTTT. Translation: CASSLFGGTGELFF.

The V gene is TRBV19, the J gene TRBJ1-5; the match to TRBD1 covers 7 bases. Germline V lookup: CDR1 LNHDA, CDR2 SQIVND (reference sequence). The CDR3 contains 16 residues. Germline trimming cut 5 bases from V and 4 bases from J; bases unmatched to any gene: 11. The CDR3 loop reads CASSPQGQRGNQPQHF. CDR3 DNA sequence: TGTGCCAGTAGTCCGCAGGGACAGAGGGGAAATCAGCCCCAGCATTTT.

The V gene is TRBV30, the J gene TRBJ1-2, with D unclear. This CDR3 spans 10 amino acids. Germline CDR1 is GTSNPN and CDR2 is SVGIG (reference sequence). V dropped 7 bases and J dropped 8 bases, with 11 bases sitting between them. The CDR3: CASQTAGYTF. CDR3 coding DNA: TGTGCCTCTCAAACTGCGGGCTACACCTTC.